Below, 27 T cell receptor beta chains from the same sample are listed, as sequenced in a study of CD8 T cells in Susac syndrome. The authors reverse transcribed roughly 0.5 to 1 ug RNA with random hexamers. TCRdb redid the calling of the immunoSEQ multiplex PCR reads with MiXCR, one entry per CDR3 protein. The sample has approximately 170,000 distinct CDR3 sequences, approximately 90% seen once. The specimen sequenced was CD4+ T cells from PBMCs. The receptor source for this set is a human donor in good health.

This chain joins TRBV29-1 and TRBJ2-5, with TRBD1 matching 8 bases. V was pared by 8 bases and J by 1 base, with 9 bases of the junction left unmatched. The CDR3 contains 14 residues. Germline V CDR1 and CDR2: SQVTM, ANQGSEA. This CDR3 is CSYTGTGLQETQYF. CDR3 DNA sequence: TGCAGCTATACCGGGACAGGCCTCCAAGAGACCCAGTACTTC.

V gene TRBV7-9 combines with J gene TRBJ1-3; D is unresolved. CDR3 length: 14 amino acids. CDR1 and CDR2 (germline): SEHNR, FQNEAQ (reference sequence). V lost 1 base and J 4 bases, leaving 8 bases between the germline ends. CDR3: CASSLVAFGNTIYF. CDR3 DNA sequence: TGTGCCAGCAGCTTAGTTGCGTTCGGAAACACCATATATTTT.

The chain links TRBV19 to TRBJ1-5; D unresolved. Trimming cost V 6 bases and J 0 bases, with 24 bases left between them. The CDR3 runs 19 residues. Germline values: CDR1 LNHDA, CDR2 SQIVND (reference sequence). CDR3 sequence reads: CASRIQPLLHGHSNQPQHF. The CDR3, as DNA: TGTGCCAGTAGGATACAGCCCCTCCTGCACGGGCATAGCAATCAGCCCCAGCATTTT.

The chain has TRBV2 and TRBJ1-1; D not resolved. The CDR3 runs 14 residues. CDR1 and CDR2 from the germline V gene are SNHLY and FYNNEI. The germline V and J ends were trimmed by 6 bases and 3 bases, with 14 bases remaining between them. The CDR3 loop is CASRLPRLDTEAFF. DNA for the CDR3: TGTGCCAGCAGATTACCCAGGCTGGACACTGAAGCTTTCTTT.

This chain links TRBV20-1 with TRBJ1-2; D possibly corresponds to TRBD1 (5 bases). CDR1 and CDR2 (germline): DFQATT, SNEGSKA (reference sequence). Deletions cut 4 bases from V and 2 bases from J, with 17 bases between. CDR3 length: 15 residues. CDR3 protein: CSATSGRVTNYGYTF. CDR3 DNA: TGCAGTGCTACCTCGGGGCGGGTAACCAACTATGGCTACACCTTC.

This clonotype has a single count. The chain joins TRBV14 to TRBJ1-2, with D hard to call. CDR1 is SGHDN, CDR2 FVKESK, per germline. The CDR3 consists of 13 residues. V lost 1 base to trimming and J lost 8 bases, with 11 bases between them. CDR3 nucleotides: TGTGCCAGCAGCCAAGTTTCATCGGTCGGCTACACCTTC. This sequence encodes CASSQVSSVGYTF.

This chain uses TRBV19 with TRBJ2-2; D gene unclear. Deletions cut 7 bases from V and 6 bases from J, with 18 bases between. Germline CDR1 and CDR2: LNHDA and SQIVND (reference sequence). There are 15 residues in the CDR3. CDR3 nucleotide sequence: TGTGCCAGTACCCCTCTGTTAACGTATGCCGGGGAGCTGTTTTTT. It yields the protein CASTPLLTYAGELFF.

The genes are TRBV20-1 and TRBJ1-5; D is unresolved. This CDR3 is 13 amino acids long. Trimming left V 4 bases short and J 9 bases short, with 16 bases between. The germline gives CDR1 DFQATT, CDR2 SNEGSKA (reference sequence). CDR3 loop: CSATDGLSPPQHF. In nucleotides, the CDR3 is TGCAGTGCTACCGACGGGTTGTCTCCGCCCCAGCATTTT.

The chain combines TRBV21-1 with TRBJ1-1. TRBV21-1 is deemed a pseudogene. The CDR3 covers 11 residues. In nucleotides, the CDR3 is TGTGCCAGCAGCTATAGCACTGAAGCTTTCTTT. Its translation is CASSYSTEAFF.

A single count supports this clonotype. The rearrangement uses TRBV30 and TRBJ2-3; D may be TRBD1 (5 bases). Germline-derived CDR1 and CDR2 are GTSNPN and SVGIG (reference sequence). The V and J ends lost 3 bases and 0 bases respectively, with 7 bases between them. The CDR3 loop spans 13 amino acids. CDR3 nucleotides: TGTGCCTGGAGACAGGTTAGCACAGATACGCAGTATTTT. It is translated as CAWRQVSTDTQYF.

J is TRBJ2-1 and V is TRBV2; D is unresolved. The CDR3 has 11 residues. Trimming pared 7 bases from V and 7 bases from J, leaving 8 bases between. Looked up from germline, CDR1 is SNHLY and CDR2 is FYNNEI. CDR3 nucleotides: TGTGCCAGCACCATGGAGAATGAGCAGTTCTTC. Encoded protein: CASTMENEQFF.

This clonotype was seen just once. This chain links TRBV7-9 with TRBJ1-2, with 7 bases that match TRBD1. Germline assignment: CDR1 SEHNR and CDR2 FQNEAQ (reference sequence). Unmatched junction bases numbered 5, after V lost 3 bases and J lost 4 bases. The CDR3 contains 14 residues. CDR3 DNA: TGTGCCAGCAGCTTGCCCGACAGGGCCTATGGCTACACCTTC. Its protein is CASSLPDRAYGYTF.

This chain uses TRBV7-9 with TRBJ1-2, with D perhaps matching TRBD1 (6 bases). Germline V gene data show CDR1 as SEHNR and CDR2 as FQNEAQ (reference sequence). This CDR3 is 15 amino acids long. V dropped 5 bases and J dropped 3 bases, with 16 bases sitting between them. The CDR3 sequence: CASSGRQATDYGYTF. The CDR3, as DNA: TGTGCCAGCAGCGGCAGACAGGCTACTGACTATGGCTACACCTTC.

The J gene is TRBJ1-5, the V gene TRBV12-3 or TRBV12-4; 7 bases align to TRBD1. The CDR3 loop spans 15 amino acids. J lost 1 base, V lost 6 bases, and 6 bases had no gene match. Here the CDR3 reads CASRPTGSSNQPQHF. DNA for the CDR3: TGTGCCAGCAGGCCGACAGGGTCAAGCAATCAGCCCCAGCATTTT.

The chain is built from TRBV30 and TRBJ2-5, with 9 bases identical to TRBD1. Losses at the gene ends were 4 bases for V and 5 bases for J; bases not matched to a gene: 8. Germline V lookup: CDR1 GTSNPN, CDR2 SVGIG (reference sequence). This CDR3 contains 14 residues. CDR3 residues: CAWTSQGAQETQYF. Written as DNA, the CDR3 is TGTGCCTGGACCTCACAGGGGGCGCAGGAGACCCAGTACTTC.

The chain joins TRBV19 to TRBJ2-1; TRBD2 is a possible D gene (6 bases). The V end lost 9 bases, the J end lost 4 bases, and 19 bases lay between the germline ends. Per the germline V gene, CDR1 is LNHDA and CDR2 is SQIVND (reference sequence). This CDR3 is 15 amino acids long. CDR3 sequence: CASGGGPGIYNEQFF. The CDR3 DNA reads as TGTGCCAGCGGGGGAGGTCCGGGAATATACAATGAGCAGTTCTTC.

The chain is built from TRBV5-6 and TRBJ1-2, with 7 nucleotides matching TRBD1. The CDR3 loop spans 14 amino acids. J lost 4 bases, V lost 3 bases, and 6 bases had no gene match. Germline values: CDR1 SGHDT, CDR2 YYEEEE. CDR3 coding DNA: TGTGCCAGCAGCTGGCTACAGGGGTCCTATGGCTACACCTTC. Amino acids: CASSWLQGSYGYTF.

The V gene is TRBV29-1, the J gene TRBJ2-7; TRBD1 agrees at 11 bases. Germline V CDR1 and CDR2: SQVTM, ANQGSEA. V was clipped by 6 bases and J by 1 base; unmatched bases: 8. This CDR3 region has 15 residues. In nucleotides, the CDR3 is TGCAGCGTGCAGCGAGGGGACAGGGGGTCCTACGAGCAGTACTTC. It codes for CSVQRGDRGSYEQYF.

In this sample, this clonotype turned up a few times. This chain uses TRBV7-2 with TRBJ2-1; TRBD2 agrees at 8 bases. Per germline, CDR1 SGHTA and CDR2 FQGNSA. This CDR3 spans 16 amino acids. The J segment lost 1 base and the V segment lost 1 base, leaving 3 bases of the junction unmatched. The chain's CDR3 is CASSLDIAGSYNEQFF. In DNA, the CDR3 is TGTGCCAGCAGCTTAGATATAGCGGGGTCCTACAATGAGCAGTTCTTC.

V gene TRBV3-1 combines with J gene TRBJ2-7, with TRBD2 matching 13 bases. This CDR3 spans 16 amino acids. Unmatched junction bases numbered 6, after V lost 4 bases and J lost 3 bases. Per the germline V gene, CDR1 is LGHDT and CDR2 is YNNKEL (reference sequence). The CDR3 is CASSRLLAGGNYEQYF. The CDR3 DNA sequence: TGTGCCAGCAGCCGCCTACTAGCGGGGGGGAACTACGAGCAGTACTTC.

This clonotype was detected a few times. This chain connects TRBV3-1 to TRBJ2-7, with 11 bases identical to TRBD2. The trim removed 0 bases at V and 4 bases at J, leaving 17 bases unmatched. The CDR3 sequence is 20 residues long. Per the germline V gene, CDR1 is LGHDT and CDR2 is YNNKEL (reference sequence). CDR3: CASSQERRASGGPRQYEQYF. In DNA form, the CDR3 reads TGTGCCAGCAGCCAAGAGAGGAGGGCTAGCGGGGGGCCTCGGCAGTACGAGCAGTACTTC.

The chain has TRBV18 and TRBJ1-4, with TRBD1 as a possible D gene (5 bases). V was clipped by 6 bases and J by 6 bases, with 11 bases between them. The CDR3 length is 13 residues. Germline assignment: CDR1 KGHSH and CDR2 LQKENI. The CDR3 DNA is TGTGCCAGCTCCCGGGGCGAAGATGAAAAACTGTTTTTT. It codes for CASSRGEDEKLFF.

The chain couples TRBV14 to TRBJ2-5; D gene ambiguous. Germline V gene data show CDR1 as SGHDN and CDR2 as FVKESK. CDR3 length equals 13 residues. V shed 4 bases and J shed 7 bases, with 13 bases lying between them. Here the CDR3 DNA reads TGTGCCAGCAGCCGGGCCCTTTCGGGGACCCAGTACTTC. Its translation is CASSRALSGTQYF.

The rearrangement joins TRBV24-1 to TRBJ2-3, with TRBD1 matching 8 bases. V trimming: 3 bases; J trimming: 6 bases; junction bases outside the gene matches: 13. The germline gives CDR1 KGHDR, CDR2 SFDVKD. CDR3 length: 17 residues. CDR3 sequence reads: CATSDVTGGKVEDTQYF. The CDR3, as DNA: TGTGCCACCAGTGATGTAACAGGGGGGAAGGTAGAGGATACGCAGTATTTT.

The chain recombines TRBV29-1 with TRBJ2-5; D remains ambiguous. Germline assignment: CDR1 SQVTM and CDR2 ANQGSEA. Trimming removed 4 bases at V and 1 base at J, with 7 bases between. CDR3 length: 12 residues. CDR3 in amino acids: CSVAESQETQYF. DNA for the CDR3: TGCAGCGTTGCTGAATCCCAAGAGACCCAGTACTTC. Full variable domain (missing parts from reference TRBV29-1 and TRBJ2-5): SAVISQKPSRDICQRGTSLTIQCQVDSQVTMMFWYRQQPGQSLTLIATANQGSEATYESGFVIDKFPISRPNLTFSTLTVSNMSPEDSSIYLCSVAESQETQYFGPGTRLLVL.

Of note for this clonotype: Germline and junction disagree at one end, which may indicate a read error. This sequence joins TRBV7-2 and TRBJ1-4, with D perhaps TRBD1 (5 bases). Germline values: CDR1 SGHTA, CDR2 FQGNSA. The CDR3 totals 14 residues. The CDR3 sequence: CPSSLRQGNEKLFF. The CDR3 nucleotides read TGCCCCAGCAGCTTAAGGCAGGGTAATGAAAAACTGTTTTTT.

The table lists this clonotype with a count of one. The V and J genes are TRBV11-2 and TRBJ2-5; D is unresolved. CDR1 and CDR2 (germline): SGHAT, FQNNGV. Trimming stripped 1 base from V and 4 bases from J, with 13 bases between. This CDR3 has 15 amino acids. CDR3: CASSLGIPNVETQYF. The CDR3 DNA follows: TGTGCCAGCAGCTTAGGAATCCCGAACGTAGAGACCCAGTACTTC.